The present entry profiles one T cell receptor (beta chain) with its context. Its specificity is unknown. Relative to the germline gene, one junction end is altered; a read error may explain this. Primers: 60 Vbeta forward and 13 Jbeta reverse. The data were produced by immunoSEQ multiplex PCR, yet TCRdb's version contains in-frame clones alone and is incomplete. The top ten clones hold 3.5% to 4.5% of a sample with over 130,000 clones, about 85% of them seen once. Germline lookup yields CDR1 SGHDT and CDR2 YYEEEE. The CDR3 length is 16 residues. The source of the sample is a study of cytomegalovirus exposure and HLA in healthy donors. Study-level points and caveats: After further analysis at a later stage, roughly 16,000 TCR beta sequences were associated with HLA alleles at 0.05 false discovery rate. Clonal expansion was found to be greater in HLA-associated TCR beta chains than in equally common others in a later analysis. Among the most significant clusters, several appeared linked to common viral pathogens in a later analysis.

V gene TRBV5-6 combines with J gene TRBJ1-2, with D unresolved. Sequenced input: PBMCs. This receptor was identified in a human donor in good health. The CDR3 DNA follows: TGTGCCAGCAGCCCCCCCGGAGTGGATGGCGCTTATGGCTACCCCTTC. It yields the protein CASSPPGVDGAYGYPF.